The 26 T cell receptor beta chains given below trace back to one sample, sequenced in a study of PD-1 blockade in classical Hodgkin lymphoma. TCRdb's copy holds only in-frame clones and misses some; the assay was immunoSEQ multiplex PCR. The sample records about 37,000 clones, 88% being singletons. Every patient experienced relapse after autologous stem cell transplantation, and brentuximab vedotin exposure varied. The sample here was peripheral blood mononuclear cells (PBMCs), taken before the second cycle of nivolumab. The receptors come from a human donor with classical Hodgkin lymphoma.

The chain combines TRBV7-8 with TRBJ2-5; unclear D gene. The V gene lost 3 bases and the J gene lost 2 bases, with 10 bases spanning the gap. The CDR3 runs to 14 residues. Germline V CDR1 and CDR2: SGHVS, FQNEAQ. The CDR3: CASSLPLGQETQYF. The DNA of the CDR3 is TGTGCCAGCAGCTTGCCTTTGGGGCAAGAGACCCAGTACTTC.

The chain employs TRBV29-1 and TRBJ2-5; maybe TRBD1 (6 bases). The germline CDR1 and CDR2 sequences are SQVTM and ANQGSEA. The germline V and J ends were trimmed by 5 bases and 5 bases, with 21 bases remaining between them. CDR3 length: 15 amino acids. The CDR3 DNA is TGCAGCGTTCAAGGGGGTTCAACCAGGGTGGAGACCCAGTACTTC. This codes for CSVQGGSTRVETQYF.

The CDR3 nucleotides read TGCAGTGCTAGACCCGCCACTGAGCAGTTCTTC. Translating it yields CSARPATEQFF. The chain recombines TRBV20-1 with TRBJ2-1; no definite D call. The CDR3 extends over 11 amino acids. The V end was cut by 2 bases, the J end by 9 bases, with 8 bases between. Germline loops: CDR1 DFQATT, CDR2 SNEGSKA (reference sequence).

The chain has TRBV6-6 and TRBJ1-3; D unresolved. Germline V gene lookup returns CDR1 MNHNY and CDR2 SVGAGI (reference sequence). V was pared by 6 bases and J by 0 bases, with 9 bases between. This CDR3 region has 14 residues. CDR3 residues: CASSNSDSGNTIYF. CDR3 DNA sequence: TGTGCCAGCAGCAACAGTGACTCTGGAAACACCATATATTTT.

The J gene is TRBJ2-7, the V gene TRBV6-5; TRBD2 is a possible D gene (6 bases). The CDR3 runs 14 residues. V lost 5 bases to trimming and J lost 5 bases, with 16 bases between them. Germline-derived CDR1 and CDR2 are MNHEY and SVGAGI. CDR3 amino acids: CASSDVGGLNEQYF. CDR3 in DNA: TGTGCCAGCAGTGACGTCGGGGGTTTAAACGAGCAGTACTTC.

This chain uses TRBV11-3 with TRBJ1-3; D gene unclear. The CDR3 has 15 amino acids. The germline V gene has CDR1 SGHNT and CDR2 YENEEA. With 0 bases removed from V and 0 bases from J, the gap between germline ends came to 6 bases. The DNA for the CDR3 is TGTGCCAGCAGCTTAGACGGCAGCTCTGGAAACACCATATATTTT. Translated: CASSLDGSSGNTIYF.

The CDR3 spells CASSFLTGATYEQYF. Written as DNA, the CDR3 is TGTGCCAGCAGCTTTCTTACGGGAGCGACCTACGAGCAGTACTTC. The V call is TRBV13, the J call TRBJ2-5; maybe TRBD2 (6 bases). The J call may be wrong; the DNA end is better matched by TRBJ2-7. Germline CDR1 is PRHDT and CDR2 is FYEKMQ (reference sequence). This CDR3 spans 15 amino acids.

The chain joins TRBV19 to TRBJ2-1; possible D gene TRBD1, 5 bases. The germline CDR1 and CDR2 sequences are LNHDA and SQIVND (reference sequence). The CDR3 is made up of 14 amino acids. Trimming took 4 bases from V and 9 from J, leaving 16 bases between them. DNA for the CDR3: TGTGCCAGTAGTAAATGGACATCCTCCAGTGAGCAGTTCTTC. Translation gives CASSKWTSSSEQFF.

The V gene is TRBV19, the J gene TRBJ1-1; TRBD1 matches at 8 bases. CDR1 is LNHDA and CDR2 is SQIVND in the germline V gene (reference sequence). This CDR3 comprises 14 residues. V shed 2 bases, J shed 6 bases, and the junction held 5 bases outside the gene matches. The CDR3 spells CASSITQGVAEAFF. The CDR3 DNA follows: TGTGCCAGTAGTATAACACAGGGGGTAGCTGAAGCTTTCTTT. The variable domain in full, completed from reference TRBV19 and TRBJ1-1, reads DGGITQSPKYLFRKEGQNVTLSCEQNLNHDAMYWYRQDPGQGLRLIYYSQIVNDFQKGDIAEGYSVSREKKESFPLTVTSAQKNPTAFYLCASSITQGVAEAFFGQGTRLTVV.

The chain is built from TRBV19 and TRBJ1-3, with a possible D match to TRBD1 (6 bases). Germline V gene lookup returns CDR1 LNHDA and CDR2 SQIVND (reference sequence). The CDR3 runs 16 residues. V lost 5 bases and J 1 base, leaving 15 bases between the germline ends. The CDR3 sequence is CASSSPAGTSGNTIYF. The CDR3 DNA reads as TGTGCCAGTAGTTCTCCGGCCGGGACATCTGGAAACACCATATATTTT.

CDR3 loop: CASSPRARYTDTQYF. The CDR3 coding sequence is TGTGCCAGCAGTCCCCGGGCCAGATACACAGATACGCAGTATTTT. The chain is built from TRBV28 and TRBJ2-3; D ambiguous. The CDR3 runs 15 residues. The germline V gene encodes CDR1 MDHEN and CDR2 SYDVKM. Trimming shortened V by 5 bases and J by 2 bases, and 14 bases separated the two germline ends.

J is TRBJ1-2 and V is TRBV5-4, with a tentative D call TRBD1 (6 bases). The CDR3 is made up of 14 amino acids. V lost 0 bases and J lost 2, with 8 bases in between. Germline CDR1 SGHNT, CDR2 YYREEE (reference sequence). CDR3 coding DNA: TGTGCCAGCAGCTTGGACAGGGACAACTATGGCTACACCTTC. Protein: CASSLDRDNYGYTF.

The CDR3 DNA is TGTGCCAGCAGCCTGGACAGGGGCTCAGACGAGCAGTACTTC. Translating gives CASSLDRGSDEQYF. The chain carries TRBV5-8 and TRBJ2-7, with TRBD1 matching 9 bases. With 4 bases clipped from V and 5 bases from J, the junction kept 7 bases outside the gene matches. Germline-derived CDR1 and CDR2 are SGHTS and YDEGEE. The CDR3 consists of 14 residues.

The V and J genes are TRBV5-5 and TRBJ1-5; D is ambiguous. From germline, CDR1 is SGHKS and CDR2 YYEKEE (reference sequence). This CDR3 is 15 amino acids long. Trimming removed 3 bases from V and 6 bases from J, with 16 bases in between. CDR3 in amino acids: CASSSESLLAQPQHF. The CDR3 nucleotides are TGTGCCAGCAGCTCTGAGTCCCTCCTGGCTCAGCCCCAGCATTTT.

The chain has TRBV7-3 and TRBJ2-5, with 7 nucleotides matching TRBD1. The CDR3 sequence is 13 residues long. The germline V gene encodes CDR1 SGHTA and CDR2 FQGTGA. With V trimmed by 6 bases and J by 4 bases, 5 bases remained unmatched. The CDR3 sequence is CASSIYRGETQYF. The DNA for the CDR3 is TGTGCCAGCAGTATCTACAGGGGAGAGACCCAGTACTTC.

The rearrangement joins TRBV6-6 to TRBJ2-7, with D perhaps being TRBD1 or TRBD2 (5 bases each). This CDR3 comprises 14 residues. Germline CDR1 MNHNY, CDR2 SVGAGI (reference sequence). The germline V and J ends were trimmed by 4 bases and 0 bases, with 10 bases remaining between them. CDR3 loop: CASSWDGVSYEQYF. DNA for the CDR3: TGTGCCAGCAGTTGGGACGGCGTCTCCTACGAGCAGTACTTC.

DNA for the CDR3: TGTGCCAGCAGGACCGGCGGGGCCAACGTCCTGACTTTC. It translates to CASRTGGANVLTF. The V and J genes are TRBV7-9 and TRBJ2-6; D is unresolved. The V end lost 6 bases, the J end lost 4 bases, and 7 bases lay between the germline ends. Looked up from germline, CDR1 is SEHNR and CDR2 is FQNEAQ (reference sequence). This CDR3 has 13 residues.

This clone has a single count. The rearrangement uses TRBV5-1 and TRBJ2-2, with D possibly being TRBD1 (6 bases). Germline CDR1 SGHRS, CDR2 YFSETQ. Trimming pared 3 bases from V and 5 bases from J, leaving 14 bases between. This CDR3 spans 15 amino acids. The CDR3 bases are TGCGCCAGCAGCTCCTACCCTGGACAGACCGGGGAGCTGTTTTTT. This codes for CASSSYPGQTGELFF.

The chain couples TRBV20-1 to TRBJ1-1, with unresolved D. This CDR3 is built from 11 residues. V lost 3 bases, J lost 3 bases, and 5 bases lay in between. Germline V gives CDR1 DFQATT, CDR2 SNEGSKA (reference sequence). CDR3 in DNA: TGCAGTGCTAGTCCCGACACTGAAGCTTTCTTT. Amino acids: CSASPDTEAFF.

The J gene is TRBJ2-7, the V gene TRBV21-1; TRBD2 reflects the table's D call only, with no check against the DNA. TRBV21-1 is annotated as a pseudogene. The CDR3 length is 19 residues. The CDR3 is CASTIRPRGLGGRPYEQYF. CDR3 nucleotides: TGTGCCAGCACCATAAGGCCCCGCGGGTTGGGCGGGCGCCCCTACGAGCAGTACTTC.

This chain uses TRBV27 with TRBJ2-7; TRBD2 matches 11 bases. This CDR3 region has 15 residues. CDR1 and CDR2 (germline): MNHEY, SMNVEV (reference sequence). Trimming took 6 bases from V and 2 from J; bases not matched to a gene: 6. Here the CDR3 reads CASSAGTSGTYEQYF. The DNA for the CDR3 is TGTGCCAGCAGCGCCGGGACTAGCGGAACCTACGAGCAGTACTTC.

This clone was detected only once. CDR3 coding DNA: TGCGCCAGCAGCCAAGTTATCAGAATGGGACCGGAAGATACGCAGTATTTT. Its translation: CASSQVIRMGPEDTQYF. The chain couples TRBV4-1 to TRBJ2-3; either TRBD1 or TRBD2 may supply D (5 bases each). This CDR3 has 17 amino acids. With 1 base removed from V and 5 bases from J, the gap between germline ends came to 19 bases. Germline values: CDR1 MGHRA, CDR2 YSYEKL.

This sequence joins TRBV6-5 and TRBJ2-7; 13 bases fit TRBD2. Germline V lookup: CDR1 MNHEY, CDR2 SVGAGI. V lost 6 bases and J lost 13; bases outside the gene matches: 12. The CDR3 is made up of 14 amino acids. The CDR3: CASRPGTSGTQSYF. The CDR3 DNA follows: TGTGCCAGCAGACCCGGGACTAGCGGGACCCAAAGCTACTTC.

CDR3 coding DNA: TGCGCCAGCAGGACGGGTGGACAGCTAGTGAATTCACCCCTCCACTTT. Its translation: CASRTGGQLVNSPLHF. The chain couples TRBV5-1 to TRBJ1-6, with a weak D call TRBD1 (6 bases). Germline V gene data show CDR1 as SGHRS and CDR2 as YFSETQ. This CDR3 region has 16 residues. V lost 5 bases, J lost 7 bases, and 19 bases lay in between.

J is TRBJ2-1 and V is TRBV13; D is possibly TRBD1 or TRBD2 (6 bases each). Germline V CDR1 and CDR2: PRHDT, FYEKMQ (reference sequence). V shed 5 bases and J shed 7 bases, with 18 bases lying between them. The CDR3 has 15 amino acids. The CDR3 here is CASSKEGEAGNEQFF. The CDR3 DNA is TGTGCCAGCAGCAAAGAGGGGGAGGCTGGGAATGAGCAGTTCTTC.

The chain employs TRBV6-1 and TRBJ1-1; weak D call: TRBD1 (5 bases). CDR1 and CDR2 (germline): MNHNS, SASEGT. This CDR3 spans 13 amino acids. The CDR3 region has the DNA TGTGGAGCCGAGAGGGGATTGAACACTGAAGCTTTCTTT. Translated: CGAERGLNTEAFF.